This passage covers 25 T cell receptor beta chains from one sample sequenced in a study of vaccination and CD4 T cells after COVID-19. Cultured CD4+ T cell DNA underwent sequencing with the Oncomine TCR Beta short-read assay. Using its own MiXCR run on the PCR reads, TCRdb lists one record per CDR3 protein. The table records under 15,000 distinct CDR3 sequences, 55% to 70% of them present only once. Treatment noted: approximately 10-day PBMC culture with coronavirus spike peptide pools or control peptides (ViraFEST assay). These TCRs' antigens remain unknown. The source was CD4+ T cells from blood, cultured in vitro, collected before SARS-CoV-2 vaccination. These receptors originate from a human donor who had recovered from COVID-19.

This clonotype was observed a single time. This CDR3 is CASSVGTVYGYTF. The CDR3 coding sequence is TGTGCCAGCAGTGTCGGGACGGTCTATGGCTACACCTTC. V usage is TRBV6-1 and J usage is TRBJ1-2, with TRBD1 as a possible D gene (5 bases). V shed 4 bases and J shed 4 bases, with 10 bases lying between them. Germline values: CDR1 MNHNS, CDR2 SASEGT. The CDR3 has 13 amino acids.

This sequence joins TRBV30 and TRBJ1-6, with D possibly matching TRBD1 (6 bases). Between the trimmed V and J ends, which lost 0 bases and 2 bases, there was a span of 8 bases. This CDR3 spans 15 amino acids. Germline V gene lookup returns CDR1 GTSNPN and CDR2 SVGIG (reference sequence). As DNA, the CDR3 is TGTGCCTGGAGTGTCAGGGGAACCTATAATTCACCCCTCCACTTT. Its protein product is CAWSVRGTYNSPLHF.

The V gene is TRBV19, the J gene TRBJ2-2; D call uncertain. V was trimmed by 4 bases and J by 7 bases, leaving 7 bases between them. The CDR3 has 12 residues. CDR1 and CDR2 from the germline V gene are LNHDA and SQIVND (reference sequence). DNA for the CDR3: TGTGCCAGTAGTAAGAAGGGCGGGGAGCTGTTTTTT. This translates into CASSKKGGELFF.

This clonotype was seen a few times. The chain carries TRBV19 and TRBJ1-2, with 7 bases lining up with TRBD1. Germline values: CDR1 LNHDA, CDR2 SQIVND (reference sequence). CDR3 length: 15 residues. Losses at the gene ends were 4 bases for V and 3 bases for J; bases not matched to a gene: 8. The CDR3 nucleotides are TGTGCCAGTAGTAAGGAGCGCACAGGGGACTATGGCTACACCTTC. Its translation: CASSKERTGDYGYTF.

This clonotype was picked up one time. This chain joins TRBV30 and TRBJ2-1; D remains unclear. The CDR3 spans 15 residues. V gave up 4 bases and J gave up 0 bases, with 13 bases separating them. Germline CDR1 is GTSNPN and CDR2 is SVGIG (reference sequence). CDR3 DNA sequence: TGTGCCTGGATTACACATACAAGCTCCTACAATGAGCAGTTCTTC. Amino acid sequence: CAWITHTSSYNEQFF.

This chain links TRBV11-1 with TRBJ2-1, with D possibly TRBD2 on 6 matching bases. The CDR3 is 14 residues long. V was cut by 1 base and J by 2 bases, with 6 bases left in between. Germline CDR1 is SGHAT and CDR2 is FQDESV (reference sequence). The DNA of the CDR3 is TGTGCCAGCAGCTTAGGGACTACCTACAATGAGCAGTTCTTC. The encoded protein is CASSLGTTYNEQFF.

The chain links TRBV10-3 to TRBJ2-2; D is unclear. CDR1 ENHRY and CDR2 SYGVKD come from the germline V gene. Trimming removed 0 bases at V and 4 bases at J, with 9 bases between. This CDR3 contains 15 residues. CDR3 sequence (DNA): TGTGCCATCAGTGAGTCGAAATTAGGCACCGGGGAGCTGTTTTTT. This sequence encodes CAISESKLGTGELFF.

The chain uses TRBV6-1 and TRBJ1-2; 9 bases are shared with TRBD1. This CDR3 spans 15 amino acids. CDR1 and CDR2 (germline): MNHNS, SASEGT. V shed 5 bases, J shed 1 base, and the junction held 5 bases outside the gene matches. The CDR3 is CASSLTGGVNYGYTF. CDR3 coding DNA: TGTGCCAGCAGTCTGACAGGGGGAGTTAACTATGGCTACACCTTC.

The V call is TRBV6-1, the J call TRBJ1-2; D call uncertain. Trimming took off 6 bases at V and 3 bases at J, with 20 bases between the two ends. This CDR3 is 16 amino acids long. The germline V gene has CDR1 MNHNS and CDR2 SASEGT. CDR3 in amino acids: CASSPTKRVSDYGYTF. In nucleotides, the CDR3 is TGTGCCAGCAGCCCCACCAAACGAGTATCTGACTATGGCTACACCTTC.

The chain employs TRBV7-2 and TRBJ1-5; D uncertain. The V gene lost 5 bases and the J gene lost 4 bases, with 12 bases spanning the gap. This CDR3 contains 14 residues. Germline V gene lookup returns CDR1 SGHTA and CDR2 FQGNSA. The CDR3 loop reads CASSPNLGNQPQHF. The CDR3 coding sequence is TGTGCCAGCAGCCCTAACTTGGGAAATCAGCCCCAGCATTTT.

The chain couples TRBV12-3 or TRBV12-4 to TRBJ1-1; TRBD1 matches at 10 bases. CDR3 length: 15 residues. After removal of 3 bases from V and 1 base from J, the junction contained 2 bases not matched to a gene. The DNA for the CDR3 is TGTGCCAGCAGTTTGACAGGGGGCTGGAACACTGAAGCTTTCTTT. The encoded protein is CASSLTGGWNTEAFF.

The chain joins TRBV27 to TRBJ1-5, with D tentatively TRBD1 (6 bases). V lost 6 bases, J lost 7 bases, and 16 bases lay in between. Germline lookup yields CDR1 MNHEY and CDR2 SMNVEV (reference sequence). This CDR3 comprises 14 residues. The CDR3, as DNA: TGTGCCAGCAGACGACAAGGGGGAGGGCAGCCCCAGCATTTT. Its protein product is CASRRQGGGQPQHF.

The chain combines TRBV6-2 or TRBV6-3 with TRBJ1-1; no clear D gene. The V end was cut by 2 bases, the J end by 8 bases, with 15 bases between. The CDR3 totals 14 residues. The V gene's germline CDR1 is MNHEY and CDR2 SVGEGT. CDR3 DNA: TGTGCCAGCAGTTACCCTGACCGACCAGGAGAAGCTTTCTTT. Translating gives CASSYPDRPGEAFF.

Notes on this clonotype: The germline gene is not matched at one end of the junction; a read error may be the cause. The rearrangement links TRBV12-3 or TRBV12-4 to TRBJ2-3; D may correspond to TRBD1 or TRBD2 (5 bases each). This CDR3 is built from 14 residues. The CDR3 DNA follows: TGTGCCAGCAGTAGGGACGGAGACACAGATACACAGTATTTT. Translation: CASSRDGDTDTQYF.

This clonotype has only one observation. CDR3 region: CASRGDRGKETQYF. DNA for the CDR3: TGTGCCAGCAGGGGGGACAGGGGGAAAGAGACCCAGTACTTC. V usage is TRBV2 and J usage is TRBJ2-5; 11 nucleotides match TRBD1. The CDR3 runs 14 residues. Trimming cost V 6 bases and J 3 bases; bases outside gene matches: 3. The germline V gene has CDR1 SNHLY and CDR2 FYNNEI.

The V call is TRBV18, the J call TRBJ2-1; D is possibly TRBD1 (5 bases). CDR1 KGHSH and CDR2 LQKENI come from the germline V gene. The V end lost 3 bases, the J end lost 3 bases, and 15 bases lay between the germline ends. CDR3 size: 16 residues. CDR3 amino acids: CASSPAARGGYNEQFF. The CDR3 DNA is TGTGCCAGCTCACCGGCAGCAAGGGGCGGCTACAATGAGCAGTTCTTC.

The chain combines TRBV28 with TRBJ1-1; TRBD1 matches 8 bases. Per the germline V gene, CDR1 is MDHEN and CDR2 is SYDVKM. The V and J ends lost 2 bases and 0 bases, in that order; junction bases with no gene match: 2. The CDR3 covers 15 residues. The CDR3 protein is CASSLTGGLNTEAFF. The CDR3 DNA sequence: TGTGCCAGCAGTTTAACAGGGGGGTTGAACACTGAAGCTTTCTTT.

This clonotype was counted a few times. The CDR3 DNA sequence: TGCAGTGCTCCGGGACAGGGGGACTATCAGCCCCAGCATTTT. It yields the protein CSAPGQGDYQPQHF. J is TRBJ1-5 and V is TRBV20-1, with 11 bases aligning to TRBD1. This CDR3 has 14 amino acids. In germline, CDR1 is DFQATT, CDR2 SNEGSKA (reference sequence). Trimming at V came to 5 bases and at J to 5 bases, leaving 5 bases not matched to a gene.

The chain recombines TRBV20-1 with TRBJ1-2; no reliable D call. V lost 3 bases, J lost 7 bases, and 9 bases lay in between. The CDR3 sequence is 11 residues long. The V gene's germline CDR1 is DFQATT and CDR2 SNEGSKA (reference sequence). As DNA, the CDR3 is TGCAGTGCTAGCCTCCGGGGTGGCTACACCTTC. This translates into CSASLRGGYTF.

This clonotype was detected only a few times. The gene calls are TRBV7-9 and TRBJ1-3; D not certain. Germline V gene data show CDR1 as SEHNR and CDR2 as FQNEAQ (reference sequence). V was pared by 5 bases and J by 6 bases, with 11 bases between. The CDR3 has 13 residues. The CDR3 loop is CASSNGPANTIYF. In DNA form, the CDR3 reads TGTGCCAGCAGCAATGGGCCGGCAAACACCATATATTTT.

The chain uses TRBV27 and TRBJ1-1, with 8 bases identical to TRBD1. This CDR3 has 14 residues. V was clipped by 4 bases and J by 6 bases; unmatched bases: 7. Germline CDR1 and CDR2: MNHEY and SMNVEV (reference sequence). CDR3 in DNA: TGTGCCAGCAGTTATAGGGCAGGGGGCCCTGAAGCTTTCTTT. Amino acids: CASSYRAGGPEAFF.

V usage is TRBV9 and J usage is TRBJ2-5; D might be TRBD1 or TRBD2, each matching 6 bases. V lost 0 bases and J 2 bases, leaving 11 bases between the germline ends. Germline values: CDR1 SGDLS, CDR2 YYNGEE. The CDR3 runs 15 residues. CDR3 coding DNA: TGTGCCAGCAGCGTAGTACAGGGAGGACAAGAGACCCAGTACTTC. Translating gives CASSVVQGGQETQYF.

The chain recombines TRBV7-2 with TRBJ1-5, with D perhaps TRBD1 (6 bases). The CDR3 runs 14 residues. V was trimmed by 5 bases and J by 7 bases, leaving 15 bases between them. The germline CDR1 and CDR2 sequences are SGHTA and FQGNSA. The chain's CDR3 is CASSHRDYGQPQHF. The CDR3, as DNA: TGTGCCAGCAGCCACAGGGATTATGGGCAGCCCCAGCATTTT.

The chain links TRBV15 to TRBJ2-7; 15 bases line up with TRBD2. CDR1 and CDR2 from the germline V gene are LNHNV and YYDKDF (reference sequence). V lost 1 base and J lost 0; bases outside the gene matches: 7. The CDR3 extends over 19 amino acids. The CDR3: CATSRGLGLAGGSSYEQYF. As DNA, the CDR3 is TGTGCCACCAGCAGAGGATTGGGACTAGCGGGGGGAAGCTCCTACGAGCAGTACTTC.

The chain carries TRBV11-2 and TRBJ2-5; TRBD2 matches 9 bases. This CDR3 has 16 amino acids. With V trimmed by 3 bases and J by 5 bases, 10 bases remained unmatched. The germline gives CDR1 SGHAT, CDR2 FQNNGV. The DNA for the CDR3 is TGTGCCAGCAGCTTCCGACTAGCGGTAACTGGGGAGACCCAGTACTTC. Translated, it gives CASSFRLAVTGETQYF.